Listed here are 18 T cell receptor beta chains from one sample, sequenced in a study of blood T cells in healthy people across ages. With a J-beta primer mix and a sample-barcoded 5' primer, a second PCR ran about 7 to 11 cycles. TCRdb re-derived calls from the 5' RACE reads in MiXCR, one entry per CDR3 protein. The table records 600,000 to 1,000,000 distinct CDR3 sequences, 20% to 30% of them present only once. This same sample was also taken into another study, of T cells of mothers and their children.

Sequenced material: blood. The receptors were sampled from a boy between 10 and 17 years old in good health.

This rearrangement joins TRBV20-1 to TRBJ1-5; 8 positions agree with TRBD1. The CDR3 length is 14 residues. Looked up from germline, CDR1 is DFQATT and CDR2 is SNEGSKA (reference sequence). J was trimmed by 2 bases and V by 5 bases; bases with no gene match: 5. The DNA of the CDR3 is TGCAGTGCTCTAAAGACAGGGGGCAATCAGCCCCAGCATTTT. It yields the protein CSALKTGGNQPQHF.

This chain's CDR3 is CASGDTIARETQYF. The CDR3 coding sequence is TGTGCCAGCGGGGACACCATCGCGAGGGAGACCCAGTACTTC. The chain employs TRBV27 and TRBJ2-5; weak D call: TRBD1 (6 bases). V was trimmed by 8 bases and J by 5 bases, leaving 18 bases between them. This CDR3 is built from 14 residues. The germline V gene has CDR1 MNHEY and CDR2 SMNVEV (reference sequence).

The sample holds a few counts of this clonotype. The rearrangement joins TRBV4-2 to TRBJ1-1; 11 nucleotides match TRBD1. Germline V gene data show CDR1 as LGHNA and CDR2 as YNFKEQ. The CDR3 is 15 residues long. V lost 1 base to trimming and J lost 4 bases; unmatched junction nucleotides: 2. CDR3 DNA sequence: TGTGCCAGCAGCCAAGGGGACAGGGGGGGCACTGAAGCTTTCTTT. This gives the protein CASSQGDRGGTEAFF.

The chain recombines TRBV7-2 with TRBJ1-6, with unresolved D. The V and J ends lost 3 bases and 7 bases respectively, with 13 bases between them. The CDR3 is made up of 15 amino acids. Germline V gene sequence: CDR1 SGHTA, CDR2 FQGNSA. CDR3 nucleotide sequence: TGTGCCAGCAGCTTGGACCGGGCGCCCAATTCACCCCTCCACTTT. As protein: CASSLDRAPNSPLHF.

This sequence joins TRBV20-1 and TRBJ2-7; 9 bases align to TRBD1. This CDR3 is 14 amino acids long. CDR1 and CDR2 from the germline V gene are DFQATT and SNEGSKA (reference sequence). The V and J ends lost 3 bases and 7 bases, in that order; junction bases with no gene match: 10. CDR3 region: CSASLGTGRREQYF. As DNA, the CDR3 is TGCAGTGCTAGCTTGGGGACAGGGAGGAGAGAGCAGTACTTC.

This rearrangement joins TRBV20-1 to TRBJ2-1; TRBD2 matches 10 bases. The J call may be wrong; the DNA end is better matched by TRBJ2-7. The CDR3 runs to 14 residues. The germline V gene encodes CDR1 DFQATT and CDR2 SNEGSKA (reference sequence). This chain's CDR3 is CSARNSGGPYEQYF. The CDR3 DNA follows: TGCAGTGCTAGAAATAGCGGGGGGCCTTACGAGCAGTACTTC.

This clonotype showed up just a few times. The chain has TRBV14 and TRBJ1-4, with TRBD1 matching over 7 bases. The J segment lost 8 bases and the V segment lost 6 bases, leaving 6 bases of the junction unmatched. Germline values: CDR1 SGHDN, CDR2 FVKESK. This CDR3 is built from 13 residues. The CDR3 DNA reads TGTGCCAGCAGACAGACAGGGAAGGAAAAACTGTTTTTT. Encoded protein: CASRQTGKEKLFF.

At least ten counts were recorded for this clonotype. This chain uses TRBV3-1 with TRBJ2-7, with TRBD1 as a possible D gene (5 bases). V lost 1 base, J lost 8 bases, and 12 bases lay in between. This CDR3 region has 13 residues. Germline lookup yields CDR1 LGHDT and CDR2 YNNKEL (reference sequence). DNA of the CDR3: TGTGCCAGCAGCCAAGTCTACAAGGACAAGCAGTACTTC. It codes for CASSQVYKDKQYF.

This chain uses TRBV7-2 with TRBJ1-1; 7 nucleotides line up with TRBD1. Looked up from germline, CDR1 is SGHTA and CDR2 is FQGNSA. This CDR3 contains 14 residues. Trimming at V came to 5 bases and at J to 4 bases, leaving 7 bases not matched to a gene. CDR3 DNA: TGTGCCAGCAGCCTTCGACAGGGCAGCACTGAAGCTTTCTTT. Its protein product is CASSLRQGSTEAFF.

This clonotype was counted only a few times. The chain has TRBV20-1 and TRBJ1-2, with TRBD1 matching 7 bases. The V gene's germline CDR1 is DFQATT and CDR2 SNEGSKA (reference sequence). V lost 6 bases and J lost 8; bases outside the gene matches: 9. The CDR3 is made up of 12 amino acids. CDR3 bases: TGCAGTGCCTCAGACAGGGTTGAGGGCTACACCTTC. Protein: CSASDRVEGYTF.

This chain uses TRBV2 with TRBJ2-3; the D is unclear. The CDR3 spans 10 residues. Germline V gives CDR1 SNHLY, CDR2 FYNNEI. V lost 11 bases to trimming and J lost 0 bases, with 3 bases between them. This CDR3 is CAGSTDTQYF. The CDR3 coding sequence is TGTGCCGGTAGCACAGATACGCAGTATTTT.

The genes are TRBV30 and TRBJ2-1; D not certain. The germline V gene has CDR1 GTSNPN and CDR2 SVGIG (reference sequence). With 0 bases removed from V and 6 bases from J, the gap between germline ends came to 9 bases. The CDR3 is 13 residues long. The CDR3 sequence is CAWSVLVGNEQFF. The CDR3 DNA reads TGTGCCTGGAGTGTGTTAGTGGGCAATGAGCAGTTCTTC. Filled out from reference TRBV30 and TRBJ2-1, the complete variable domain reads SQTIHQWPATLVQPVGSPLSLECTVEGTSNPNLYWYRQAAGRGLQLLFYSVGIGQISSEVPQNLSASRPQDRQFILSSKKLLLSDSGFYLCAWSVLVGNEQFFGPGTRLTVL.

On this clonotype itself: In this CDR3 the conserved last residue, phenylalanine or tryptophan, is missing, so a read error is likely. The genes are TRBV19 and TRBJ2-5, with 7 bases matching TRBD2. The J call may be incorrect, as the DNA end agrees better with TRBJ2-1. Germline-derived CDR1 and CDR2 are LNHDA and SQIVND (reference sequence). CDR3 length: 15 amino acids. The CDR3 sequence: CASSMRASGGSEQFS. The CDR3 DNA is TGTGCCAGTAGTATGAGGGCTAGCGGTGGAAGTGAGCAGTTCTCC.

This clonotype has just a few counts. The DNA for the CDR3 is TGTGCCAGCAGTAGCGGGAGTCGGTATGAGCAGTTCTTC. As protein: CASSSGSRYEQFF. This sequence joins TRBV28 and TRBJ2-1; TRBD2 matches 8 bases. V shed 5 bases, J shed 8 bases, and the junction held 5 bases outside the gene matches. In germline, CDR1 is MDHEN, CDR2 SYDVKM. The CDR3 is 13 amino acids.

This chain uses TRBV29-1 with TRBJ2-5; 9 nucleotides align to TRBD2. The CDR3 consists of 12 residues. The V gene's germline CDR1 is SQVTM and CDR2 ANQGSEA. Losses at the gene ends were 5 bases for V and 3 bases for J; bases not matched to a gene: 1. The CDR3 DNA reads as TGCAGCGTTTTAGCGGGGGAAGAGACCCAGTACTTC. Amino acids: CSVLAGEETQYF.

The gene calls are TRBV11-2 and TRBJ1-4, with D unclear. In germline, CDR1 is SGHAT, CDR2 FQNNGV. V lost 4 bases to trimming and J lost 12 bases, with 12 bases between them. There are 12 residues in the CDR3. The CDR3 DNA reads TGTGCCAGCAGCTCAGGACGGCCCCAACTGTTTTTT. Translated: CASSSGRPQLFF.

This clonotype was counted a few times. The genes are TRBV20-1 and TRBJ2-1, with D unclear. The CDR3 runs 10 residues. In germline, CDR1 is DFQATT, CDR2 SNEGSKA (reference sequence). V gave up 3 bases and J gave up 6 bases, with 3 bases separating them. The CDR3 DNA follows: TGCAGTGCTAGCCGCAATGAGCAGTTCTTC. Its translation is CSASRNEQFF.

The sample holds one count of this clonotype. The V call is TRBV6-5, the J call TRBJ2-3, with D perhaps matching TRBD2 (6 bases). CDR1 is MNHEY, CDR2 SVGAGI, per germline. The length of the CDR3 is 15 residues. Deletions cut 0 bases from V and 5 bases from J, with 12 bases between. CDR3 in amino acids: CASSYSGRRGDTQYF. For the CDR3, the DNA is TGTGCCAGCAGTTACTCCGGGAGACGCGGAGATACGCAGTATTTT.